These 20 T cell receptor beta chains were sequenced from one sample in a study of early T cells in non-severe SARS-CoV-2 infection. TCRdb processed the 5' RACE reads anew with MiXCR; each CDR3 protein has one entry. The data show roughly 52,000 distinct CDR3 sequences, 6.5% to 7.5% seen once. Sequences were derived from whole blood, sampled at baseline. All receptors derive from an adult who was a healthcare worker with PCR-confirmed SARS-CoV-2 infection or an uninfected control (not recorded which).

V is TRBV5-6 and J is TRBJ1-2; D is perhaps TRBD1 (5 bases). The CDR3 has 16 amino acids. V was shortened by 3 bases and J by 4 bases, with 19 bases between the two germline ends. Germline V gene sequence: CDR1 SGHDT, CDR2 YYEEEE. The CDR3 DNA follows: TGTGCCAGCAGCTCGGCCCCGCAGGGAGAGGGCTATGGCTACACCTTC. Amino acid sequence: CASSSAPQGEGYGYTF.

The table lists this clonotype with many counts. The J gene is TRBJ2-3, the V gene TRBV7-2, with TRBD2 matching over 9 bases. The CDR3 extends over 16 amino acids. V dropped 5 bases and J dropped 2; count of bases not matched to a gene: 8. Germline V gene data show CDR1 as SGHTA and CDR2 as FQGNSA. CDR3 sequence reads: CASSMVAGVITDTQYF. The CDR3 nucleotides are TGTGCCAGCAGCATGGTAGCGGGGGTAATCACAGATACGCAGTATTTT.

This clonotype was seen at least ten times. The chain is built from TRBV29-1 and TRBJ1-2; TRBD1 aligns across 8 bases. The CDR3 consists of 13 residues. V dropped 6 bases and J dropped 2; count of bases not matched to a gene: 5. CDR1 and CDR2 (germline): SQVTM, ANQGSEA. Here the CDR3 reads CSVSGTGNYGYTF. CDR3 coding DNA: TGCAGCGTGTCCGGGACAGGAAACTATGGCTACACCTTC.

The chain couples TRBV12-3 or TRBV12-4 to TRBJ1-2; unclear D gene. Trimming removed 1 base from V and 7 bases from J, with 4 bases in between. The CDR3 loop spans 11 amino acids. CDR3 loop: CASSLGGGYTF. Here the CDR3 DNA reads TGTGCCAGCAGTTTAGGGGGTGGCTACACCTTC.

This clonotype was seen repeatedly, ten times or more. The chain couples TRBV10-3 to TRBJ1-5, with no clear D. The V end was cut by 0 bases, the J end by 7 bases, with 13 bases between. The CDR3 spans 15 residues. CDR1 and CDR2 from the germline V gene are ENHRY and SYGVKD. The CDR3, as DNA: TGTGCCATCAGTGAGTCTCAGGTTCTTACCCAGCCCCAGCATTTT. Its protein is CAISESQVLTQPQHF.

The CDR3 here is CASSTRQVSSYEQYF. In DNA form, the CDR3 reads TGTGCCAGCAGCACTAGACAGGTTAGCTCCTACGAGCAGTACTTC. This chain joins TRBV7-2 and TRBJ2-7; the D gene is possibly TRBD1 (6 bases). V was clipped by 5 bases and J by 0 bases, with 14 bases between them. Germline V gene sequence: CDR1 SGHTA, CDR2 FQGNSA. This CDR3 has 15 amino acids.

This clonotype was seen only once. A much larger clone sits a single nucleotide away, making a read error possible. The J gene is TRBJ2-7, the V gene TRBV7-2; 14 bases are a match to TRBD2. The V gene's germline CDR1 is SGHTA and CDR2 FQGNSA. CDR3 size: 17 residues. The V and J ends lost 5 bases and 4 bases, in that order; junction bases with no gene match: 10. The DNA of the CDR3 is TGTGCCAGCAGCATTTCGCCCGGGACTAGCGGGGGTTACGAGCAGTACTTC. This gives the protein CASSISPGTSGGYEQYF.

Ten or more counts support this clonotype. The chain is built from TRBV6-5 and TRBJ1-3; D may be TRBD1 (6 bases). Trimming removed 4 bases at V and 5 bases at J, with 15 bases between. The germline V gene encodes CDR1 MNHEY and CDR2 SVGAGI. This CDR3 is built from 15 residues. CDR3 sequence: CASSSRVRGRNTIYF. CDR3 coding DNA: TGTGCCAGCAGTTCCAGGGTTAGGGGGAGAAACACCATATATTTT.

This clonotype was detected only a few times. The rearrangement links TRBV6-1 to TRBJ1-1; D is perhaps TRBD1 (6 bases). V dropped 2 bases and J dropped 3 bases, with 19 bases sitting between them. The CDR3 runs 17 residues. CDR1 and CDR2 from the germline V gene are MNHNS and SASEGT. CDR3 residues: CASSEPRTAAGDTEAFF. CDR3 coding DNA: TGTGCCAGCAGTGAACCCCGGACAGCCGCCGGGGACACTGAAGCTTTCTTT.

This clonotype was picked up a small number of times. CDR3 DNA sequence: TGTGCCAGCAGCCTCCGATACACTAGCGGGGGGCAAGAGACCCAGTACTTC. Translated: CASSLRYTSGGQETQYF. The chain combines TRBV5-6 with TRBJ2-5; 12 positions match TRBD2. Trimming took 4 bases from V and 2 from J; bases not matched to a gene: 9. The CDR3 extends over 17 amino acids. Germline V gives CDR1 SGHDT, CDR2 YYEEEE.

In this sample, this clonotype turned up a few times. This sequence joins TRBV9 and TRBJ2-5; either TRBD1 or TRBD2 may fit D (6 bases each). Germline V lookup: CDR1 SGDLS, CDR2 YYNGEE. V dropped 6 bases and J dropped 7 bases, with 22 bases sitting between them. The CDR3 loop spans 15 amino acids. CDR3 in amino acids: CASTQGGTPLATQYF. CDR3 bases: TGTGCCAGCACCCAAGGGGGGACTCCGCTTGCGACCCAGTACTTC. The whole variable domain, filled in from reference TRBV9 and TRBJ2-5, reads DSGVTQTPKHLITATGQRVTLRCSPRSGDLSVYWYQQSLDQGLQFLIQYYNGEERAKGNILERFSAQQFPDLHSELNLSSLELGDSALYFCASTQGGTPLATQYFGPGTRLLVL.

This chain links TRBV20-1 with TRBJ2-7, with 7 bases aligning to TRBD2. This CDR3 contains 14 residues. V lost 3 bases to trimming and J lost 3 bases; unmatched junction nucleotides: 8. The V gene's germline CDR1 is DFQATT and CDR2 SNEGSKA (reference sequence). In DNA, the CDR3 is TGCAGTGCTAGTCCCCCGGGGGGTGGCTACGAGCAGTACTTC. Residues: CSASPPGGGYEQYF.

This clonotype was recorded at least ten times. This chain joins TRBV15 and TRBJ2-5; D is possibly TRBD2 (6 bases). Trimming pared 3 bases from V and 0 bases from J, leaving 8 bases between. The CDR3 runs to 14 residues. Germline lookup yields CDR1 LNHNV and CDR2 YYDKDF (reference sequence). CDR3 region: CATSSGGDQETQYF. The CDR3 DNA follows: TGTGCCACCAGCAGCGGCGGGGACCAAGAGACCCAGTACTTC.

This clonotype has ten or more counts. This chain uses TRBV7-2 with TRBJ1-1; D remains unclear. Germline CDR1 and CDR2: SGHTA and FQGNSA. The CDR3 consists of 14 residues. V was pared by 1 base and J by 1 base, with 7 bases between. The CDR3 region has the DNA TGTGCCAGCAGCTTAGATCCAGGGAACACTGAAGCTTTCTTT. It yields the protein CASSLDPGNTEAFF.

This rearrangement joins TRBV29-1 to TRBJ1-1; no clear D. The CDR3 has 12 amino acids. V dropped 6 bases and J dropped 1 base, with 9 bases sitting between them. Germline CDR1 reads SQVTM; CDR2 reads ANQGSEA. The CDR3 coding sequence is TGCAGCGTGACCCCCCAGAACACTGAAGCTTTCTTT. Amino acids: CSVTPQNTEAFF. The entire variable domain, with the rest obtained from reference TRBV29-1 and TRBJ1-1, is as follows: SAVISQKPSRDICQRGTSLTIQCQVDSQVTMMFWYRQQPGQSLTLIATANQGSEATYESGFVIDKFPISRPNLTFSTLTVSNMSPEDSSIYLCSVTPQNTEAFFGQGTRLTVV.

This clonotype appeared a few times. This rearrangement joins TRBV27 to TRBJ2-4; tentatively, D is TRBD1 (6 bases). The V gene's germline CDR1 is MNHEY and CDR2 SMNVEV (reference sequence). The germline V and J ends were trimmed by 5 bases and 8 bases, with 13 bases remaining between them. This CDR3 is 13 amino acids long. The CDR3 loop is CASSISYRDIQYF. CDR3 in DNA: TGTGCCAGCAGTATAAGCTACAGGGACATTCAGTACTTC.

This clonotype was found many times. The rearrangement uses TRBV20-1 and TRBJ2-2, with TRBD1 identical over 7 bases. Germline lookup yields CDR1 DFQATT and CDR2 SNEGSKA (reference sequence). The CDR3 is 15 residues long. V lost 0 bases and J lost 5; bases outside the gene matches: 6. The CDR3 nucleotides read TGCAGTGCTAGAGATTCGGGACAGCTAACCGGGGAGCTGTTTTTT. Protein product: CSARDSGQLTGELFF.

This clonotype was detected ten times or more. The chain employs TRBV19 and TRBJ1-5; D is uncertain. The CDR3 loop spans 13 amino acids. V was trimmed by 3 bases and J by 6 bases, leaving 9 bases between them. CDR1 is LNHDA and CDR2 is SQIVND in the germline V gene (reference sequence). CDR3 DNA sequence: TGTGCCAGTAGTATTTGGGTCCGTCAGCCCCAGCATTTT. Encoded protein: CASSIWVRQPQHF.

This clonotype was counted a few times. DNA of the CDR3: TGCAGTGCTAGAGATTCTGGCGGTGAGACCCAGTACTTC. It yields the protein CSARDSGGETQYF. J is TRBJ2-5 and V is TRBV20-1, with D hard to call. Trimming shortened V by 0 bases and J by 5 bases, and 10 bases separated the two germline ends. CDR3 length: 13 residues. Germline V gene data show CDR1 as DFQATT and CDR2 as SNEGSKA (reference sequence).

The CDR3 sequence is CASSSQVSTGSYEQYF. CDR3 nucleotide sequence: TGTGCCAGCAGCTCCCAAGTGTCGACAGGGTCTTACGAGCAGTACTTC. V is TRBV7-2 and J is TRBJ2-7; 7 bases align to TRBD1. CDR1 is SGHTA and CDR2 is FQGNSA in the germline V gene. The CDR3 has 16 amino acids. V gave up 4 bases and J gave up 4 bases; unmatched junction bases: 13.